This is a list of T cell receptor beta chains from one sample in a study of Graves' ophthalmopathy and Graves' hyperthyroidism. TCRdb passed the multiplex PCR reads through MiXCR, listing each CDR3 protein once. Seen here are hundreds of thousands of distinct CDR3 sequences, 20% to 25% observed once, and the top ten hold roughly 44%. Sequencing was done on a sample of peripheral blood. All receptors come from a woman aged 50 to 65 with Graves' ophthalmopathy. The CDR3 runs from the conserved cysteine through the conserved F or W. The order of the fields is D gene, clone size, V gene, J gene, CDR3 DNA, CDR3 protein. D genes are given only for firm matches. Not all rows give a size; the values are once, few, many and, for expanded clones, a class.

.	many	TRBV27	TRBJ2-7	TGTGCCAGCACCCTGGGAGGGGGTAGCTCCTACGAGCAGTACTTC	CASTLGGGSSYEQYF
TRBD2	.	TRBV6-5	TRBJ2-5	TGTGCCAGCAGACCAGGGACTAGCGGGAACACTGAGACCCAGTACTTC	CASRPGTSGNTETQYF
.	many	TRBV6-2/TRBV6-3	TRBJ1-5	TGTGCCAGCAGTATGTTCTCCGAGCCCCAGCATTTT	CASSMFSEPQHF
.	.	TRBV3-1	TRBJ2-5	TGTGCCAGCAGCCACAGGACGGAGTACTTC	CASSHRTEYF
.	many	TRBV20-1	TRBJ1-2	TGCAGTGCTAGGGACGTGGAGTATGGCTACACCTTC	CSARDVEYGYTF
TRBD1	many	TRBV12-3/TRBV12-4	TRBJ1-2	TGTGCCAGCAGTTTGGACAGGGGGAACTATGGCTACACCTTC	CASSLDRGNYGYTF
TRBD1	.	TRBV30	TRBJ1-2	TGTGCCTCACACAGGGGGGGCGGTGGCTATGGCTACACCTTC	CASHRGGGGYGYTF
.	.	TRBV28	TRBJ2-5	TGTGCCGGCAGTGGACCGGGACGCCCAGGAACCCGGTACTTC	CAGSGPGRPGTRYF
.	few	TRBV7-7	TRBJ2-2	TGTGCTAGCAGCTTAGACCGCGACACCGGGGAGCTGTTTTTT	CASSLDRDTGELFF
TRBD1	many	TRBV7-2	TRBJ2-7	TGTGCCAGCAGCCGGGACAGGGGACGGGACGAGCAGTACTTC	CASSRDRGRDEQYF
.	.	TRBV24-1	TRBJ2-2	TGTGCCACCCAGAGTGCCGGGGAGCTGTTTTTT	CATQSAGELFF
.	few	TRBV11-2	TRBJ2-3	TGTGCCAGCAGCTTAGAATCCTGGGATACGCAGTATTTT	CASSLESWDTQYF
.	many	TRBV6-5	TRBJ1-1	TGTGCCAGCAGGTTCCGAGGGGCTGAAGCTTTCTTT	CASRFRGAEAFF
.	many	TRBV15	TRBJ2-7	TGTGCCACCAGCAGAGACCATCTAGGGGAGCAGTACTTC	CATSRDHLGEQYF
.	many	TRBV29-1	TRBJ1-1	TGCAGCGCCCTCCCTCCGGGGAACACTGAAGCTTTCTTT	CSALPPGNTEAFF
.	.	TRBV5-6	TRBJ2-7	TGTGCCAGCAGCCAAGATGGGGACTCCTACGAGCAGTACTTC	CASSQDGDSYEQYF
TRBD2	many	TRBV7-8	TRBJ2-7	TGTGCCAGCAGCTTAGCAGCGGGGCTTTCCTACGAGCAGTACTTC	CASSLAAGLSYEQYF
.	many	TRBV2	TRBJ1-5	TGTGCCAGCAGCCCCAGGGGTCAGCCCCAGCATTTT	CASSPRGQPQHF
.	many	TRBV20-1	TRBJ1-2	TGCAGTGCTTCGGGGAACAAGGGAAACACCTTC	CSASGNKGNTF
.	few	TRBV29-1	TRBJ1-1	TGCAGCGTTGGCCCCGCTTTCTTT	CSVGPAFF
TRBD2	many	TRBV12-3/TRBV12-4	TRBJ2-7	TGTGCCACGCGGGCTAGCGGGACCCCCGAGCAGTACTTC	CATRASGTPEQYF
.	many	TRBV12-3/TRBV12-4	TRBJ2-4	TGTGCCAGCAGTTTTTCGGGACGACTAGCCAAAAACATTCAGTACTTC	CASSFSGRLAKNIQYF
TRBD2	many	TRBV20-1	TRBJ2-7	TGCAGTGCTAGAGATGGGGCTAGCGGGACTTACGAGCAGTACTTC	CSARDGASGTYEQYF
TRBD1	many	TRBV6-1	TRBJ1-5	TGTGCCAGCAGTGTACAGGGGGCCTTTGGCAATCAGCCCCAGCATTTT	CASSVQGAFGNQPQHF
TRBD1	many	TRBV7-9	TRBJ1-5	TGTGCCAGCAGCACCGGGACAGGGGCTCAGCCCCAGCATTTT	CASSTGTGAQPQHF
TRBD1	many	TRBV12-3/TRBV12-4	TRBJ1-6	TGTGCCAGCAGTTTTTCGGACAGGGGGAATTCACCCCTCCACTTT	CASSFSDRGNSPLHF
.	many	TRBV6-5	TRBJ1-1	TGTGCCAGCAGTCCCTCGGGGCATACATTCACTGAAGCTTTCTTT	CASSPSGHTFTEAFF
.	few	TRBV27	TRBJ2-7	TGTGCCAGCAGTTCCTCGGGGACGGTCCCCTACGAGCAGTACTTC	CASSSSGTVPYEQYF
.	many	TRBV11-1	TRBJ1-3	TGTGCCAGCAGCTTAGTCAGGGATCTCTCTGGAAACACCATATATTTT	CASSLVRDLSGNTIYF
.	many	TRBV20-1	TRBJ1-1	TGCAGTGCACCAAGGGCGCGGAACACTGAAGCTTTCTTT	CSAPRARNTEAFF
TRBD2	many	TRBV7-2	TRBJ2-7	TGTGCCAGCAGCACCGGGGGGGTGGGTTCCTACGAGCAGTACTTC	CASSTGGVGSYEQYF
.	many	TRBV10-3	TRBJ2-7	TGTGCCATCAGTGACCGCGAGGGGGTGTTCTCCTACGAGCAGTACTTC	CAISDREGVFSYEQYF
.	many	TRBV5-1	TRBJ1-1	TGCGCCAGCAGCTTTTCAGGGACGGGTATGAACACTGAAGCTTTCTTT	CASSFSGTGMNTEAFF
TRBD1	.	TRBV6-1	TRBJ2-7	TGTGCCAGCAGGGGACAGGGGGCAAATGAGCAGTACTTC	CASRGQGANEQYF